Below, 20 T cell receptor beta chains from the same sample are listed, as sequenced in a study of shared clonotypes between healthy human individuals. Here immunoSEQ multiplex PCR was the method, and the copy in TCRdb shows in-frame clones only, minus some. The profile shows some 2,100,000 clones, approximately 94% of them singletons. Input material: naive CD4+ T cells sorted from blood. The subset here: CD45RA+ positively selected. The receptors were gathered from a man between 18 and 29 years old in good health.

The chain recombines TRBV9 with TRBJ1-5, with D perhaps matching TRBD1 (5 bases). Trimming took off 5 bases at V and 1 base at J, with 16 bases between the two ends. The germline V gene has CDR1 SGDLS and CDR2 YYNGEE. CDR3 length: 16 residues. CDR3 amino acids: CASRNTKGYSNQPQHF. The CDR3 nucleotides are TGTGCCAGCAGAAACACCAAGGGGTACAGCAATCAGCCCCAGCATTTT.

In DNA form, the CDR3 reads TGCGCCAGCAGCGGAGGACAGGGAGAACAGCCCCAGCATTTT. Protein product: CASSGGQGEQPQHF. This rearrangement joins TRBV5-1 to TRBJ1-5, with 8 bases lining up with TRBD1. Trimming took 4 bases from V and 7 from J; bases not matched to a gene: 7. The CDR3 runs 14 residues. Per germline, CDR1 SGHRS and CDR2 YFSETQ.

This rearrangement joins TRBV28 to TRBJ1-3, with a tentative D call TRBD1 (5 bases). Germline CDR1 is MDHEN and CDR2 is SYDVKM. Trimming removed 6 bases at V and 9 bases at J, with 15 bases between. The CDR3 is 13 residues long. CDR3 nucleotides: TGTGCCAGCAGCGCCAGGTTTGGGGGCACCATATATTTT. The encoded protein is CASSARFGGTIYF.

V gene TRBV14 combines with J gene TRBJ1-2; no reliable D call. This CDR3 is 15 amino acids long. Germline V gene data show CDR1 as SGHDN and CDR2 as FVKESK. Trimming took off 1 base at V and 4 bases at J, with 13 bases between the two ends. The CDR3 spells CASSQVSTGPYGYTF. The DNA of the CDR3 is TGTGCCAGCAGCCAAGTATCCACCGGCCCCTATGGCTACACCTTC.

The chain joins TRBV2 to TRBJ2-1; D remains unclear. The CDR3 contains 13 residues. Trimming took off 3 bases at V and 1 base at J, with 4 bases between the two ends. Germline CDR1 reads SNHLY; CDR2 reads FYNNEI. CDR3 in amino acids: CASSEQSYNEQFF. The CDR3 DNA reads TGTGCCAGCAGTGAGCAATCCTACAATGAGCAGTTCTTC. Full variable domain (missing parts from reference TRBV2 and TRBJ2-1): EPEVTQTPSHQVTQMGQEVILRCVPISNHLYFYWYRQILGQKVEFLVSFYNNEISEKSEIFDDQFSVERPDGSNFTLKIRSTKLEDSAMYFCASSEQSYNEQFFGPGTRLTVL.

V and J are TRBV6-6 and TRBJ1-2; 8 bases are shared with TRBD1. The germline V gene encodes CDR1 MNHNY and CDR2 SVGAGI (reference sequence). The CDR3 sequence is 15 residues long. Trimming at V came to 5 bases and at J to 3 bases, leaving 8 bases not matched to a gene. The CDR3 DNA sequence: TGTGCCAGCAGTCGCCGGACAGGGAGGGACTATGGCTACACCTTC. Translation gives CASSRRTGRDYGYTF.

This clone came up once. This chain uses TRBV5-1 with TRBJ2-5; TRBD2 agrees at 13 bases. CDR3 length: 15 residues. V gave up 7 bases and J gave up 1 base; unmatched junction bases: 4. Looked up from germline, CDR1 is SGHRS and CDR2 is YFSETQ. The CDR3 here is CASGTSGKAQETQYF. Here the CDR3 DNA reads TGCGCCAGCGGGACTAGCGGGAAGGCCCAAGAGACCCAGTACTTC.

A word on this clone: The same CDR3 arises from other DNA sequences in this sample as well. CDR3 residues: CASSRGPEGNQPQHF. The CDR3 bases are TGCGCCAGCAGCCGGGGCCCGGAGGGCAATCAGCCCCAGCATTTT. The rearrangement joins TRBV5-1 to TRBJ1-5; tentatively, D is TRBD1 (5 bases). The V and J ends lost 4 bases and 2 bases respectively, with 13 bases between them. The CDR3 contains 15 residues. Germline assignment: CDR1 SGHRS and CDR2 YFSETQ.

To note about this clone: The same CDR3 can be traced to other DNA sequences in this sample. The rearrangement uses TRBV5-1 and TRBJ2-3; no clear D gene. In germline, CDR1 is SGHRS, CDR2 YFSETQ. V was pared by 0 bases and J by 2 bases, with 10 bases between. There are 15 residues in the CDR3. The CDR3 loop reads CASSLEGRDTDTQYF. The CDR3 DNA sequence: TGCGCCAGCAGCTTGGAAGGTAGGGACACAGATACGCAGTATTTT.

The rearrangement links TRBV6-5 to TRBJ2-7; D not resolved. CDR3 length: 14 residues. Germline loops: CDR1 MNHEY, CDR2 SVGAGI. V lost 0 bases to trimming and J lost 3 bases, with 9 bases between them. CDR3 in amino acids: CASSYSTYSYEQYF. The CDR3 DNA is TGTGCCAGCAGTTACTCAACCTACAGCTACGAGCAGTACTTC.

This chain links TRBV10-3 with TRBJ2-5; D is possibly TRBD1 or TRBD2 (5 bases each). Trimming cost V 5 bases and J 4 bases, with 11 bases left between them. Per germline, CDR1 ENHRY and CDR2 SYGVKD. The CDR3 covers 13 residues. CDR3 nucleotides: TGTGCCATCAGTTTTTCAGGGAGAGAGACCCAGTACTTC. Protein sequence: CAISFSGRETQYF.

In its sample, this clone was seen a few times. The sample contains more than one DNA sequence encoding this CDR3. The CDR3 bases are TGCGCCAGCAGCCAGGGGGACAGTAGCAATCAGCCCCAGCATTTT. Translation gives CASSQGDSSNQPQHF. This rearrangement joins TRBV4-1 to TRBJ1-5; TRBD1 matches at 7 bases. The CDR3 totals 15 residues. CDR1 MGHRA and CDR2 YSYEKL come from the germline V gene. J was trimmed by 0 bases and V by 3 bases; bases with no gene match: 2.

Only one count was recorded for this clone. For the CDR3, the DNA is TGTGCCAGCAGCTTGGCTGGACAGGGACCCACAGATACGCAGTATTTT. It translates to CASSLAGQGPTDTQYF. V and J are TRBV5-4 and TRBJ2-3; 8 positions match TRBD1. The trim removed 0 bases at V and 2 bases at J, leaving 5 bases unmatched. This CDR3 is 16 amino acids long. Germline V lookup: CDR1 SGHNT, CDR2 YYREEE (reference sequence).

As for this clone: Other DNA sequences of this sample code for an identical CDR3. CDR3 residues: CAISESGVEKLFF. In DNA form, the CDR3 reads TGTGCCATCAGTGAGAGCGGGGTCGAAAAACTGTTTTTT. The chain combines TRBV10-3 with TRBJ1-4; D uncertain. CDR1 is ENHRY and CDR2 is SYGVKD in the germline V gene. V lost 2 bases, J lost 8 bases, and 9 bases lay in between. This CDR3 is built from 13 residues.

J is TRBJ2-7 and V is TRBV5-1, with TRBD2 matching 12 bases. The junction had 21 bases not matched to a gene; V was cut back by 2 bases and J by 6 bases. The CDR3 sequence is 20 residues long. Germline V CDR1 and CDR2: SGHRS, YFSETQ. The CDR3 spells CASSFPNTLAGGPPSAEQYF. The CDR3 DNA reads TGCGCCAGCAGCTTTCCTAACACTCTAGCGGGAGGGCCCCCCTCCGCCGAGCAGTACTTC.

V and J are TRBV5-4 and TRBJ2-3; 9 positions match TRBD2. J gave up 0 bases and V 2 bases, and 7 bases lay outside the gene matches. The CDR3 is made up of 17 amino acids. Germline lookup yields CDR1 SGHNT and CDR2 YYREEE (reference sequence). CDR3 in amino acids: CASSFSTSGRSTDTQYF. As DNA, the CDR3 is TGTGCCAGCAGCTTCTCCACTAGCGGGCGTAGCACAGATACGCAGTATTTT. Together with reference TRBV5-4 and TRBJ2-3, the CDR3 gives the full variable domain: ETGVTQSPTHLIKTRGQQVTLRCSSQSGHNTVSWYQQALGQGPQFIFQYYREEENGRGNFPPRFSGLQFPNYSSELNVNALELDDSALYLCASSFSTSGRSTDTQYFGPGTRLTVL.

This clone is a singleton in its sample. V and J are TRBV27 and TRBJ1-2; D is ambiguous. Trimming removed 0 bases at V and 1 base at J, with 3 bases between. CDR3 size: 13 residues. Germline values: CDR1 MNHEY, CDR2 SMNVEV (reference sequence). CDR3 DNA sequence: TGTGCCAGCAGTTTATCCCTTAACTATGGCTACACCTTC. Translating gives CASSLSLNYGYTF.

The chain carries TRBV29-1 and TRBJ2-4; D remains ambiguous. The CDR3 is made up of 15 amino acids. Germline assignment: CDR1 SQVTM and CDR2 ANQGSEA. V was cut by 6 bases and J by 0 bases, with 15 bases left in between. In DNA, the CDR3 is TGCAGCGTCCGTCGAGGAAGTGGAGCCAAAAACATTCAGTACTTC. This encodes CSVRRGSGAKNIQYF.

This clone was counted a single time. The chain links TRBV5-6 to TRBJ2-4; 8 nucleotides line up with TRBD2. The CDR3 spans 17 residues. V was clipped by 0 bases and J by 1 base; unmatched bases: 6. Germline CDR1 reads SGHDT; CDR2 reads YYEEEE. DNA for the CDR3: TGTGCCAGCAGCTTGGCCGCGTCTAGCGGGGCCAAAAACATTCAGTACTTC. Protein sequence: CASSLAASSGAKNIQYF.

The chain carries TRBV18 and TRBJ2-1; 8 bases map to TRBD2. Germline CDR1 KGHSH, CDR2 LQKENI. Trimming removed 1 base from V and 7 bases from J; junction bases left unmatched: 0. The CDR3 is 13 amino acids. The CDR3 region is CASSPLAGNEQFF. The CDR3 DNA reads TGTGCCAGCTCACCACTAGCGGGGAATGAGCAGTTCTTC.